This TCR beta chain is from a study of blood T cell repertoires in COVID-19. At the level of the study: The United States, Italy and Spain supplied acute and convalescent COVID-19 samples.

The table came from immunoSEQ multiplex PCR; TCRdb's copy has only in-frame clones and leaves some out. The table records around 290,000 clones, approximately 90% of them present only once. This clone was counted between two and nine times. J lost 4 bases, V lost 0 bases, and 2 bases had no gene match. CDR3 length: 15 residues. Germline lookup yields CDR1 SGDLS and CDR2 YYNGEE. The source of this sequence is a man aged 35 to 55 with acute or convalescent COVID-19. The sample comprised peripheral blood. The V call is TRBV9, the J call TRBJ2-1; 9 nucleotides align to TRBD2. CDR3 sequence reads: CASSVGGGGYNEQFF. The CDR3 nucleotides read TGTGCCAGCAGCGTAGGCGGGGGGGGTTACAATGAGCAGTTCTTC.